Listed below are T cell receptor beta chains from one sample, sequenced in a study of vaccination and CD4 T cells after COVID-19. TCRdb called the PCR reads again in MiXCR, with one record for every CDR3 protein. The sample records more than 10,000 distinct CDR3 sequences, under 55% being singletons. Their recognized antigens are unknown. The sample here was CD4+ T cells from blood, cultured in vitro, taken before SARS-CoV-2 vaccination. The receptors were sampled from a human donor who had recovered from COVID-19. Each CDR3 is given with its conserved first and last residue. A D gene is named only where the DNA matches it firmly. Clone size is stated in some rows and not others, as once, few, many or a class when expanded.

d_gene,abundance,j_gene,v_gene,CDR3aa,CDR3nt
-,-,TRBJ1-5,TRBV4-1,CASSQVGSNQPQHF,TGCGCCAGCAGCCAAGTAGGCAGCAATCAGCCCCAGCATTTT
-,-,TRBJ2-5,TRBV11-1,CASSLASWVGTQYF,TGTGCCAGCAGCTTGGCCAGCTGGGTAGGGACCCAGTACTTC
-,few,TRBJ1-2,TRBV7-6,CASSSSPGPGKGYTF,TGTGCCAGCAGCTCGTCCCCCGGGCCGGGGAAAGGCTACACCTTC
-,-,TRBJ1-5,TRBV19,CASSGGVSLLQPQHF,TGTGCCAGTAGTGGGGGGGTTAGCCTCCTTCAGCCCCAGCATTTT
-,-,TRBJ2-5,TRBV11-3,CASSFSGMETQYF,TGTGCCAGCAGCTTTTCAGGGATGGAGACCCAGTACTTC
-,-,TRBJ1-1,TRBV5-4,CASSPDRPMNTEAFF,TGTGCCAGCAGCCCGGACAGACCCATGAACACTGAAGCTTTCTTT
TRBD2,few,TRBJ2-3,TRBV20-1,CSAARLAGGPRDTQYF,TGCAGTGCTGCCCGACTAGCGGGGGGGCCGAGAGATACGCAGTATTTT
TRBD1,few,TRBJ1-6,TRBV27,CASSAGTGRSPLHF,TGTGCCAGCAGTGCCGGGACAGGGAGATCACCCCTCCACTTT
-,once,TRBJ1-1,TRBV5-4,CASSLDGGMNTEAFF,TGTGCCAGCAGCTTGGATGGGGGGATGAACACTGAAGCTTTCTTT
-,few,TRBJ1-6,TRBV6-2/TRBV6-3,CASRYSRTENSPLHF,TGTGCCAGCAGATACTCCAGGACAGAGAATTCACCCCTCCACTTT
-,few,TRBJ1-6,TRBV2,CASSGVDGISPLHF,TGTGCCAGCTCAGGGGTGGACGGGATCTCACCCCTCCACTTT
TRBD1,-,TRBJ1-1,TRBV5-1,CASAQGAGNTEAFF,TGCGCCAGCGCCCAGGGGGCGGGGAACACTGAAGCTTTCTTT
TRBD1,-,TRBJ1-6,TRBV19,CASSIDRRQGYGNSPLHF,TGTGCCAGTAGTATAGATAGGAGACAGGGATACGGGAATTCACCCCTCCACTTT
-,-,TRBJ1-1,TRBV27,CASSFRPGLEAFF,TGTGCCAGCAGTTTTCGACCCGGCCTGGAAGCTTTCTTT
-,few,TRBJ1-5,TRBV7-8,CASSKGGTQPQHF,TGTGCCAGCAGCAAAGGCGGGACTCAGCCCCAGCATTTT
-,-,TRBJ1-1,TRBV5-1,CASSLGSLNTEAFF,TGCGCCAGCAGCTTGGGCAGTCTGAACACTGAAGCTTTCTTT
TRBD2,-,TRBJ2-7,TRBV7-9,CASSPSGSYEQYF,TGCGCCAGCAGCCCTAGCGGGAGCTACGAGCAGTACTTC
TRBD1,-,TRBJ2-7,TRBV10-3,CATRQGTSYEQYF,TGTGCCACCCGACAGGGAACCTCCTACGAGCAGTACTTC
-,-,TRBJ1-1,TRBV20-1,CSARGKGRVSTEAFF,TGCAGTGCTAGAGGAAAGGGGCGGGTTTCCACTGAAGCTTTCTTT
-,-,TRBJ2-3,TRBV20-1,CSAREASTDTQYF,TGCAGTGCTAGAGAGGCTAGCACAGATACGCAGTATTTT
TRBD1,-,TRBJ1-1,TRBV2,CASSAGQGVLNTEAFF,TGTGCCAGCAGTGCGGGACAGGGAGTCCTTAACACTGAAGCTTTCTTT
TRBD2,few,TRBJ2-2,TRBV20-1,CSAPVAGSNTGELFF,TGCAGTGCCCCGGTAGCGGGATCGAACACCGGGGAGCTGTTTTTT
TRBD1,-,TRBJ1-5,TRBV30,CAWSPSRGLGNQPQHF,TGTGCCTGGAGTCCTTCCAGGGGGCTTGGCAATCAGCCCCAGCATTTT
-,-,TRBJ1-6,TRBV5-6,CASTTLPYNSPLHF,TGTGCCAGCACCACTCTTCCCTATAATTCACCCCTCCACTTT
-,-,TRBJ2-7,TRBV11-3,CASSPLLGYEQYF,TGTGCCAGCAGCCCCCTCTTGGGGTACGAGCAGTACTTC
TRBD1,few,TRBJ1-5,TRBV28,CASSTRGRLNQPQHF,TGTGCCAGCAGTACCAGGGGGCGATTAAATCAGCCCCAGCATTTT
-,-,TRBJ1-2,TRBV29-1,CSAEGSRGYTF,TGCAGCGCTGAGGGGTCGAGGGGCTACACCTTC
-,-,TRBJ2-3,TRBV27,CASSLGGSTDTQYF,TGTGCCAGCAGTTTAGGGGGGAGCACAGATACGCAGTATTTT
-,-,TRBJ2-3,TRBV7-8,CASSLALSFPSTDTQYF,TGTGCCAGCAGCTTAGCTCTCTCCTTCCCGAGCACAGATACGCAGTATTTT
-,-,TRBJ1-1,TRBV6-5,CASSYQGSNTEAFF,TGTGCCAGCAGTTACCAGGGGTCAAACACTGAAGCTTTCTTT
-,-,TRBJ2-7,TRBV20-1,CSARDDRSYEQYF,TGCAGTGCTAGAGATGACAGATCCTACGAGCAGTACTTC
TRBD1,-,TRBJ2-7,TRBV9,CASSVGGTGDYEQYF,TGTGCCAGCAGCGTAGGTGGGACAGGGGATTACGAGCAGTACTTC
TRBD1,-,TRBJ2-5,TRBV5-4,CASSLGQGMRETQYF,TGTGCCAGCAGCTTGGGACAGGGGATGAGAGAGACCCAGTACTTC
-,-,TRBJ2-5,TRBV6-1,CASSEKGETQYF,TGTGCCAGCAGTGAAAAAGGAGAGACCCAGTACTTC
TRBD2,few,TRBJ2-5,TRBV15,CATSRSSGTQETQYF,TGTGCCACCAGCAGATCTAGCGGGACCCAAGAGACCCAGTACTTC
TRBD1,-,TRBJ2-5,TRBV5-1,CASSSGTGGEETQYF,TGCGCCAGCAGCTCTGGGACAGGGGGTGAAGAGACCCAGTACTTC
-,few,TRBJ2-5,TRBV12-3/TRBV12-4,CASSFKRRETQYF,TGTGCCAGCAGTTTCAAGCGCCGGGAGACCCAGTACTTC
-,few,TRBJ1-5,TRBV6-5,CASSSTLVTGIGQPQHF,TGTGCCAGCAGTTCCACCTTAGTTACAGGGATAGGTCAGCCCCAGCATTTT
-,few,TRBJ1-2,TRBV2,CASSRSNYGYTF,TGTGCCAGCAGCCGTTCGAACTATGGCTACACCTTC
-,-,TRBJ1-5,TRBV19,CASKDRGGQPQHF,TGTGCCAGTAAAGACCGGGGAGGTCAGCCCCAGCATTTT
TRBD2,few,TRBJ2-7,TRBV15,CATSLTSGSSYEQYF,TGTGCCACCAGTCTTACTAGCGGGAGTAGCTACGAGCAGTACTTC
TRBD2,few,TRBJ2-5,TRBV7-9,CASSLAIRGGLGTQPKETQYF,TGTGCCAGCAGCTTAGCCATCCGGGGGGGGCTAGGTACCCAACCTAAAGAGACCCAGTACTTC
TRBD2,few,TRBJ2-1,TRBV25-1,CASSVFAGGPSNEQFF,TGTGCCAGCAGTGTATTTGCGGGGGGCCCCTCCAATGAGCAGTTCTTC
TRBD1,few,TRBJ1-5,TRBV19,CASSTGQGARQPQHF,TGTGCCAGTAGCACCGGACAGGGGGCGAGGCAGCCCCAGCATTTT
TRBD2,-,TRBJ2-1,TRBV28,CASSNRTSAHHNEQFF,TGTGCCAGCAGTAACAGGACTAGCGCCCACCACAATGAGCAGTTCTTC
-,-,TRBJ1-2,TRBV19,CASSMAAGINGYTF,TGTGCCAGTAGTATGGCGGCAGGAATTAACGGCTACACCTTC
TRBD1,-,TRBJ1-6,TRBV20-1,CSARDSSSYNSPLHF,TGCAGTGCCCGGGACAGCAGCTCCTATAATTCACCCCTCCACTTT
-,-,TRBJ1-4,TRBV20-1,CSARASTGLGKLFF,TGCAGTGCTAGAGCCAGCACGGGTTTGGGAAAACTGTTTTTT
TRBD1,few,TRBJ1-5,TRBV19,CASSVRAGGTQPQHF,TGTGCCAGTAGCGTGAGGGCAGGGGGTACTCAGCCCCAGCATTTT
TRBD2,-,TRBJ2-7,TRBV27,CASSFGARGEYEKYF,TGTGCCAGCAGTTTCGGGGCTCGGGGGGAGTACGAGAAGTACTTC
-,-,TRBJ2-7,TRBV6-2/TRBV6-3,CATGGYEQYF,TGTGCCACTGGAGGCTACGAGCAGTACTTC
TRBD1,-,TRBJ1-1,TRBV7-2,CASSPGQGLNTEAFF,TGTGCCAGCAGCCCTGGACAGGGATTGAACACTGAAGCTTTCTTT
-,few,TRBJ1-2,TRBV30,CAWRGIGTGGYTF,TGTGCCTGGAGGGGGATAGGGACCGGGGGCTACACCTTC
TRBD1,-,TRBJ1-2,TRBV6-1,CASSDRQGGGGYTF,TGTGCCAGCAGTGATAGACAGGGAGGGGGAGGCTACACCTTC
TRBD2,-,TRBJ2-7,TRBV28,CASSFVLGLAGAKDEQYF,TGTGCCAGCAGTTTTGTCCTCGGACTAGCGGGAGCTAAGGACGAGCAGTACTTC